Sequencing of this T cell receptor beta chain was carried out in a study of blood T cells in healthy people across ages. Every sample gave at least 5 micrograms of total RNA when it was extracted. In regard to this clonotype: The antigen is unknown.

Primed by a sample-barcoded 5' primer and a J-beta primer mix, a second PCR proceeded for 7 to 11 cycles. The template-switch adaptor was a 5' adaptor with 12 random nucleotides. It tagged each cDNA molecule. TCRdb processed the 5' RACE reads anew with MiXCR; each CDR3 protein has one entry. The sample shows approximately 810,000 distinct CDR3 sequences, roughly 26% of them seen only once. Study-level findings and limits: It was held that diversity estimates obtained from one million T cells represented underestimates. For the donors, CMV status was unknown and possibly confounded expanded clonotype changes.

Sequences were obtained from blood. The receptor's source is a woman at least 80 years old in good health.

The CDR3 is CSARDPLGREKLFF. In nucleotides, the CDR3 is TGCAGTGCTAGAGACCCCTTGGGGCGTGAAAAACTGTTTTTT. This chain links TRBV20-1 with TRBJ1-4; TRBD1 might be the D (5 bases). Germline CDR1 is DFQATT and CDR2 is SNEGSKA (reference sequence). The CDR3 is 14 amino acids. V was trimmed by 0 bases and J by 7 bases, leaving 12 bases between them.